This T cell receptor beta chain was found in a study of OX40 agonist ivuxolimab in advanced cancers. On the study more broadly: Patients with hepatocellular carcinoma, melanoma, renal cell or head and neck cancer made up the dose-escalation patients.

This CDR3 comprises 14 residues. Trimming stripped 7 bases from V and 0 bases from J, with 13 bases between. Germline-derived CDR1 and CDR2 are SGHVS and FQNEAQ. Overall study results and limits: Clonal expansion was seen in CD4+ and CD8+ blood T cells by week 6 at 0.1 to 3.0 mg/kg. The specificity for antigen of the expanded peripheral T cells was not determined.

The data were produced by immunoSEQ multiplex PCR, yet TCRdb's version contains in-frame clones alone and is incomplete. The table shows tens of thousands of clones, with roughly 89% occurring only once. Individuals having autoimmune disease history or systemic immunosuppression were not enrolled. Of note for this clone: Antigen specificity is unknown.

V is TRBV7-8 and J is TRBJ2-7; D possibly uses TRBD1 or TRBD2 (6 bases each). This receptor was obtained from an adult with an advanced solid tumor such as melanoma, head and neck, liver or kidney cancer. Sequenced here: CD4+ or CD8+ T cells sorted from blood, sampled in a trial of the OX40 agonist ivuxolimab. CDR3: CASTKGGYSYEQYF. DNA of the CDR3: TGTGCCAGCACCAAAGGGGGGTACTCCTACGAGCAGTACTTC. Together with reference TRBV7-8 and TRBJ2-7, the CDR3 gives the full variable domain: GAGVSQSPRYKVAKRGQDVALRCDPISGHVSLFWYQQALGQGPEFLTYFQNEAQLDKSGLPSDRFFAERPEGSVSTLKIQRTQQEDSAVYLCASTKGGYSYEQYFGPGTRLTVT.